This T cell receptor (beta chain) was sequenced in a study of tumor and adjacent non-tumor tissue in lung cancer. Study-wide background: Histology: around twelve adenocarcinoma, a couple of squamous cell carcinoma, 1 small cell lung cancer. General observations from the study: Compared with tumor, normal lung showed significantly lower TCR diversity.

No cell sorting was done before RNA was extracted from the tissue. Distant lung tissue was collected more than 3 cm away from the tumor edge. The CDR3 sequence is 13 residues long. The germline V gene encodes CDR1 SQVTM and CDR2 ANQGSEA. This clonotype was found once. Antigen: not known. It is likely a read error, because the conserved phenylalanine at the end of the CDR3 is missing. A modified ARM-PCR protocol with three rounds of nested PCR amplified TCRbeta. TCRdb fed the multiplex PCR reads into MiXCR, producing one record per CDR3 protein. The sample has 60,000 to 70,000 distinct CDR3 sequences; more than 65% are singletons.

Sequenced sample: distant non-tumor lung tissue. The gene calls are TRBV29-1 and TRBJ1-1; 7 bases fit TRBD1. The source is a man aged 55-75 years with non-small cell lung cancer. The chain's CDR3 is CWASAGGDTEAFI. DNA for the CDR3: TGCTGGGCCTCGGCAGGGGGGGACACTGAAGCTTTCATT.